The 20 T cell receptor beta chains given below trace back to one sample, sequenced in a study of blood T cell repertoires in COVID-19. TCRdb's table, derived via immunoSEQ multiplex PCR, lists solely in-frame clones and lacks some. The sample includes roughly 77,000 clones, 88% seen only once; the top ten take approximately 5.5%. Sequenced input: peripheral blood. These receptors came from a human donor in a cohort sampled during active COVID-19.

The chain links TRBV11-2 to TRBJ1-4, with no clear D. CDR3 length: 14 amino acids. V lost 5 bases and J 8 bases, leaving 15 bases between the germline ends. The V gene's germline CDR1 is SGHAT and CDR2 FQNNGV. The CDR3 sequence is CASSSGFGREKLFF. As DNA, the CDR3 is TGTGCCAGCAGCAGCGGGTTTGGAAGGGAAAAACTGTTTTTT.

This clone was observed a handful of times. This chain connects TRBV19 to TRBJ2-2; 7 bases are a match to TRBD1. CDR1 LNHDA and CDR2 SQIVND come from the germline V gene (reference sequence). V lost 7 bases and J lost 5; bases outside the gene matches: 7. The CDR3 contains 14 residues. The CDR3 DNA sequence: TGTGCCAGTAATAACAGGGGTGGTACCGGGGAGCTGTTTTTT. Residues: CASNNRGGTGELFF.

This chain joins TRBV6-5 and TRBJ2-1; D possibly corresponds to TRBD1 (6 bases). V was shortened by 4 bases and J by 6 bases, with 16 bases between the two germline ends. The germline CDR1 and CDR2 sequences are MNHEY and SVGAGI. The CDR3 is 15 residues long. This CDR3 reads CASSSPDLGGNEQFF. For the CDR3, the DNA is TGTGCCAGCAGTTCGCCGGATTTAGGGGGCAATGAGCAGTTCTTC.

CDR3 DNA sequence: TGCGCCAGCAGCCAAGCGCTAGCGGGGGCCGGCTCCGGGGAGCTGTTTTTT. This gives the protein CASSQALAGAGSGELFF. The V and J genes are TRBV4-3 and TRBJ2-2; 10 positions match TRBD2. The CDR3 runs to 17 residues. Germline V gene data show CDR1 as LGHNA and CDR2 as YSLEER. The ends lost 1 base at V and 6 bases at J; junction bases unmatched: 8.

The chain links TRBV7-9 to TRBJ2-3; 9 positions agree with TRBD2. CDR1 is SEHNR, CDR2 FQNEAQ, per germline (reference sequence). The CDR3 totals 16 residues. The V and J ends lost 7 bases and 7 bases, in that order; junction bases with no gene match: 15. DNA for the CDR3: TGTGCCAGCACCAATGGGTTAGCGGGAGTGATCAATACGCAGTATTTT. Protein product: CASTNGLAGVINTQYF.

The chain recombines TRBV6-2 or TRBV6-3 with TRBJ1-5, with D uncertain. With 0 bases removed from V and 1 base from J, the gap between germline ends came to 10 bases. In germline, CDR1 is MNHEY, CDR2 SVGEGT. This CDR3 comprises 16 residues. In DNA, the CDR3 is TGTGCCAGCAGTTACTCGGGCGGGATGAGCAATCAGCCCCAGCATTTT. Its translation: CASSYSGGMSNQPQHF.

The J gene is TRBJ2-3, the V gene TRBV5-8, with 8 bases fitting TRBD2. The CDR3 is made up of 15 amino acids. Germline trimming cut 1 base from V and 0 bases from J; bases unmatched to any gene: 1. CDR1 and CDR2 (germline): SGHTS, YDEGEE. The CDR3 nucleotides are TGTGCCAGCAGCTTGCGGGGGGGGAGCACAGATACGCAGTATTTT. Its translation is CASSLRGGSTDTQYF.

This chain links TRBV4-2 with TRBJ1-1; maybe TRBD1 (5 bases). Germline loops: CDR1 LGHNA, CDR2 YNFKEQ. The CDR3 is 15 residues long. With 4 bases removed from V and 0 bases from J, the gap between germline ends came to 12 bases. CDR3 DNA sequence: TGTGCCAGCAGCCCGGCCGGGGGATTGAACACTGAAGCTTTCTTT. Protein: CASSPAGGLNTEAFF.

The gene calls are TRBV21-1 and TRBJ1-1. TRBV21-1 is a recognized pseudogene. The CDR3 loop spans 16 amino acids. CDR3 sequence (DNA): TGTGCCAGCTACAAGAGGTTCGGGTCCATGAACACTGAAGCTTTCTTT. Its translation: CASYKRFGSMNTEAFF.

The V gene is TRBV9, the J gene TRBJ2-1; 9 nucleotides match TRBD1. Germline lookup yields CDR1 SGDLS and CDR2 YYNGEE. There are 16 residues in the CDR3. Unmatched junction bases numbered 5, after V lost 0 bases and J lost 4 bases. The CDR3 loop is CASSVGSGTGYNEQFF. CDR3 coding DNA: TGTGCCAGCAGCGTAGGATCAGGGACAGGGTACAATGAGCAGTTCTTC.

The chain employs TRBV7-2 and TRBJ2-2; 8 bases map to TRBD2. Germline V gene sequence: CDR1 SGHTA, CDR2 FQGNSA. This CDR3 region has 15 residues. V shed 5 bases and J 7 bases; nucleotides not matched to a gene: 9. The CDR3 loop reads CASSRDLTSGGELFF. Here the CDR3 DNA reads TGTGCCAGCAGCCGGGACCTAACTAGCGGCGGGGAGCTGTTTTTT.

CDR3 protein: CASSEVTSGSTDTQYF. The CDR3 region has the DNA TGCGCCAGCAGTGAGGTTACTAGCGGGAGCACAGATACGCAGTATTTT. The chain combines TRBV10-2 with TRBJ2-3; 9 nucleotides match TRBD2. CDR3 size: 16 residues. After removal of 2 bases from V and 0 bases from J, the junction contained 3 bases not matched to a gene. The germline V gene has CDR1 WSHSY and CDR2 SAAADI.

The V call is TRBV7-2, the J call TRBJ1-5, with TRBD1 matching 8 bases. V was pared by 0 bases and J by 6 bases, with 4 bases of the junction left unmatched. This CDR3 has 15 residues. Germline CDR1 and CDR2: SGHTA and FQGNSA. The CDR3 region has the DNA TGTGCCAGCAGCTTAGCGACAGGGGAAGGTCAGCCCCAGCATTTT. This translates into CASSLATGEGQPQHF.

The V call is TRBV5-1, the J call TRBJ1-6, with 9 nucleotides matching TRBD1. The CDR3 sequence is 15 residues long. Germline values: CDR1 SGHRS, CDR2 YFSETQ. The V segment lost 4 bases and the J segment 6 bases; nucleotides outside the gene matches: 5. CDR3 nucleotides: TGCGCCAGCAGCCCGCCGGGACAGGGTAATTCACCCCTCCACTTT. This translates into CASSPPGQGNSPLHF.

The chain recombines TRBV5-1 with TRBJ2-3, with 9 bases fitting TRBD1. Trimming at V came to 4 bases and at J to 2 bases, leaving 11 bases not matched to a gene. The CDR3 runs to 17 residues. CDR1 is SGHRS and CDR2 is YFSETQ in the germline V gene. Here the CDR3 reads CASSQVGDRVNTDTQYF. CDR3 coding DNA: TGCGCCAGCAGCCAGGTTGGGGACAGGGTAAACACAGATACGCAGTATTTT.

This clone was found a few times. This chain joins TRBV3-1 (or the pseudogene TRBV3-2) and TRBJ1-2; no clear D gene. The CDR3 spans 14 residues. Germline assignment: CDR1 LGHDT and CDR2 YNNKEL (reference sequence). Trimming took off 0 bases at V and 4 bases at J, with 9 bases between the two ends. In DNA, the CDR3 is TGTGCCAGCAGCCAAGAGGGCAGGTCCTATGGCTACACCTTC. Translation gives CASSQEGRSYGYTF.

The chain joins TRBV5-5 to TRBJ1-6, with D unresolved. CDR1 is SGHKS, CDR2 YYEKEE, per germline (reference sequence). Trimming stripped 0 bases from V and 8 bases from J, with 18 bases between. The CDR3 extends over 17 amino acids. CDR3 residues: CASSLGLAKLRDSPLHF. The CDR3 nucleotides read TGTGCCAGCAGCTTGGGTCTTGCGAAATTACGGGATTCACCCCTCCACTTT.

The chain joins TRBV7-9 to TRBJ2-3; 9 bases map to TRBD2. The germline gives CDR1 SEHNR, CDR2 FQNEAQ (reference sequence). This CDR3 region has 14 residues. The trim removed 0 bases at V and 7 bases at J, leaving 2 bases unmatched. As DNA, the CDR3 is TGTGCCAGCAGCTTAGCCAGCGGGGGGAATACGCAGTATTTT. Protein: CASSLASGGNTQYF. The full variable domain, rest sourced from reference TRBV7-9 and TRBJ2-3, is DTGVSQNPRHKITKRGQNVTFRCDPISEHNRLYWYRQTLGQGPEFLTYFQNEAQLEKSRLLSDRFSAERPKGSFSTLEIQRTEQGDSAMYLCASSLASGGNTQYFGPGTRLTVL.

The gene calls are TRBV28 and TRBJ1-4, with 8 bases matching TRBD1. V lost 5 bases, J lost 3 bases, and 5 bases stayed unmatched. Germline V CDR1 and CDR2: MDHEN, SYDVKM. CDR3 length: 15 amino acids. CDR3 amino acids: CASSGHRGANEKLFF. CDR3 nucleotides: TGTGCCAGCAGTGGGCACAGGGGGGCTAATGAAAAACTGTTTTTT.

This clone has only one observation. The rearrangement joins TRBV27 to TRBJ2-7, with D maybe TRBD1 (7 bases). The CDR3 sequence is 14 residues long. V was clipped by 5 bases and J by 4 bases, with 15 bases between them. Germline V gene data show CDR1 as MNHEY and CDR2 as SMNVEV (reference sequence). The CDR3 is CASSPTGTGYEQYF. The CDR3 nucleotides read TGTGCCAGCAGTCCGACAGGGACTGGGTACGAGCAGTACTTC.